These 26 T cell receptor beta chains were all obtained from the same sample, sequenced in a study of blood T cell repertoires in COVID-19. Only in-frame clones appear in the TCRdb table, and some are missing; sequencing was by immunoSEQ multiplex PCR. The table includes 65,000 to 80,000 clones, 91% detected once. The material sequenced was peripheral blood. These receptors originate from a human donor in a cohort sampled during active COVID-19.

The CDR3 spells CASRPGQGMGGWSTDTQYF. The CDR3 region has the DNA TGTGCCAGTAGACCCGGCCAGGGAATGGGTGGTTGGAGCACAGATACGCAGTATTTT. The V and J genes are TRBV19 and TRBJ2-3; tentatively, D is TRBD1 (5 bases). Germline V gene sequence: CDR1 LNHDA, CDR2 SQIVND (reference sequence). Trimming stripped 6 bases from V and 0 bases from J, with 25 bases between. The CDR3 runs 19 residues.

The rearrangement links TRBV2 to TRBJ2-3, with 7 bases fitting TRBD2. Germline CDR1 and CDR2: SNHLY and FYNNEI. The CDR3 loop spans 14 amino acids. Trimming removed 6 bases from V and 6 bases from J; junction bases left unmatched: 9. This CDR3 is CASRGTTLVDTQYF. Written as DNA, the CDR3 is TGTGCCAGCAGGGGGACTACCTTGGTTGATACGCAGTATTTT.

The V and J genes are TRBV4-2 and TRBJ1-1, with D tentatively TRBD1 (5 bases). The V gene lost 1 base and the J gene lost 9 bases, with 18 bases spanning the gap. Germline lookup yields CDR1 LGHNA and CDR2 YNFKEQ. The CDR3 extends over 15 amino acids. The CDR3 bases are TGTGCCAGCAGCCAAGGTCCCGGGTGGGGCGAAAAAGCTTTCTTT. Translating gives CASSQGPGWGEKAFF.

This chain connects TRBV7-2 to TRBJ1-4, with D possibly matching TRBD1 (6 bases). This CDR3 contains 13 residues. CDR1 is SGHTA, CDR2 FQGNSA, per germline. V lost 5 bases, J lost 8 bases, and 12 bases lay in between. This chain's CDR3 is CASSVRGGEKLFF. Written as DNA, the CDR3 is TGTGCCAGCAGCGTCAGGGGTGGCGAAAAACTGTTTTTT.

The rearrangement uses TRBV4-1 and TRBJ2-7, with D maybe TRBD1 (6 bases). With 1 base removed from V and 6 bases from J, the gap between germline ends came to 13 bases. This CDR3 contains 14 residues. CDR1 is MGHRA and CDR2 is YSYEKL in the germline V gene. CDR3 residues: CASSQGLRGPEQYF. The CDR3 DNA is TGCGCCAGCAGCCAAGGGCTCAGGGGCCCCGAGCAGTACTTC.

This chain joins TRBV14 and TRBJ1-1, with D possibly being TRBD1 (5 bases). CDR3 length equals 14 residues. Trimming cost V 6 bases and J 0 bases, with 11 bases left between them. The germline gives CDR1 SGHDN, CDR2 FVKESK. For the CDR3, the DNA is TGTGCCAGCAGTGAGACGGACATGAACACTGAAGCTTTCTTT. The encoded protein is CASSETDMNTEAFF.

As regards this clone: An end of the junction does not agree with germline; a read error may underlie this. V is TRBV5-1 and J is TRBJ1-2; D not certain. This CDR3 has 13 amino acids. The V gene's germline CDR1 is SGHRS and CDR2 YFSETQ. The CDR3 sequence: CASSFGFNYGYTF. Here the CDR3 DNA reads TGCGCCAGCAGCTTTGGGTTTAACTATGGCTACACCTTT.

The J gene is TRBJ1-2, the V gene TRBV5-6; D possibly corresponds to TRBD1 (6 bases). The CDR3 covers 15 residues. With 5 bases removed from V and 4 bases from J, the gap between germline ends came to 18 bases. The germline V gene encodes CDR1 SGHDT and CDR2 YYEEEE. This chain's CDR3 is CASRETGGLRYGYTF. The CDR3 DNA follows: TGTGCCAGCAGGGAGACAGGTGGGTTACGCTATGGCTACACCTTC. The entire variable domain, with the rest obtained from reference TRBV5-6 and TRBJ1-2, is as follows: DAGVTQSPTHLIKTRGQQVTLRCSPKSGHDTVSWYQQALGQGPQFIFQYYEEEERQRGNFPDRFSGHQFPNYSSELNVNALLLGDSALYLCASRETGGLRYGYTFGSGTRLTVV.

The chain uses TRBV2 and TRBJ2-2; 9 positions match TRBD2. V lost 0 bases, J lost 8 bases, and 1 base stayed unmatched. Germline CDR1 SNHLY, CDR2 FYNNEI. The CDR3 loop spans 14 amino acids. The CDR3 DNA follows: TGTGCCAGCAGTGAAGCGCTAGCGGGGGGGGAGCTGTTTTTT. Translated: CASSEALAGGELFF.

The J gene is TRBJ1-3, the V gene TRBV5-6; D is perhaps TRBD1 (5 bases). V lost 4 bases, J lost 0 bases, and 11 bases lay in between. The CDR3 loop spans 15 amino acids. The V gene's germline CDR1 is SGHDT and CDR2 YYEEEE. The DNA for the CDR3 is TGTGCCAGCAGCCGCCAGGGTTACTCTGGAAACACCATATATTTT. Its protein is CASSRQGYSGNTIYF.

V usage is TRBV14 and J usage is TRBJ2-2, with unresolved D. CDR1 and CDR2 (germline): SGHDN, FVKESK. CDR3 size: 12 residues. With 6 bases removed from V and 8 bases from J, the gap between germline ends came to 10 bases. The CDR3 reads CASRPVGGELFF. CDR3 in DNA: TGTGCCAGCAGGCCCGTCGGTGGGGAGCTGTTTTTT.

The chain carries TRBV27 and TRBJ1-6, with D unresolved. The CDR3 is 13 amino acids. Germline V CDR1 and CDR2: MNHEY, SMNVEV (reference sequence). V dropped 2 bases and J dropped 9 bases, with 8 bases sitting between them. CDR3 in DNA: TGTGCCAGCAGTTTAGAGTGGAGTTCACCCCTCCACTTT. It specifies CASSLEWSSPLHF.

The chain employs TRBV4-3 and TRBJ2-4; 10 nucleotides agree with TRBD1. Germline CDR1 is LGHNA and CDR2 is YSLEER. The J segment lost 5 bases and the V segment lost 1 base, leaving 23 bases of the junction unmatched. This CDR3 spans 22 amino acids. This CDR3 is CASSQAMGTGVFQPRLENIQYF. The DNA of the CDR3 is TGCGCCAGCAGCCAAGCTATGGGGACAGGGGTTTTCCAGCCCAGGCTTGAAAACATTCAGTACTTC.

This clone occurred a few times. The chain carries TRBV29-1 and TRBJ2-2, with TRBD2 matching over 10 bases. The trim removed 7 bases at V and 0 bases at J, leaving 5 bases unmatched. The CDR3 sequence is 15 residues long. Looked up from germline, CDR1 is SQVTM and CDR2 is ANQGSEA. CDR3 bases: TGCAGCGCTGCCGGGACTAGCGCGAACACCGGGGAGCTGTTTTTT. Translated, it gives CSAAGTSANTGELFF.

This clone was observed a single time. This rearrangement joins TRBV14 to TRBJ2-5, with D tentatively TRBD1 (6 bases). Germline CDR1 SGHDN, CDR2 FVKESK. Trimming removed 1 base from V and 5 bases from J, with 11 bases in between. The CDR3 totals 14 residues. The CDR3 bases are TGTGCCAGCAGCCAAGGGGACAAGAGGGAGACCCAGTACTTC. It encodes CASSQGDKRETQYF.

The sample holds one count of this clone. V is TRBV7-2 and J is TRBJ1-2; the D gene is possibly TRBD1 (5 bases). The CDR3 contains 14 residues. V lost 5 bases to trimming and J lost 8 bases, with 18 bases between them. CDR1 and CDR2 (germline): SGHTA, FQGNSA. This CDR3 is CASSPPLGLWGYTF. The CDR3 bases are TGTGCCAGCAGCCCGCCGTTGGGGCTCTGGGGCTACACCTTC.

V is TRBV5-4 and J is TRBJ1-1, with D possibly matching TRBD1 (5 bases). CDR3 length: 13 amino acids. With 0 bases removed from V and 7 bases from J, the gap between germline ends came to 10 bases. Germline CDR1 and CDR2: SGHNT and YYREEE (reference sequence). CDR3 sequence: CASSLGGRDEAFF. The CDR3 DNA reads TGTGCCAGCAGCTTGGGGGGGAGGGATGAAGCTTTCTTT. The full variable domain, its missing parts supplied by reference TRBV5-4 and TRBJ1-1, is ETGVTQSPTHLIKTRGQQVTLRCSSQSGHNTVSWYQQALGQGPQFIFQYYREEENGRGNFPPRFSGLQFPNYSSELNVNALELDDSALYLCASSLGGRDEAFFGQGTRLTVV.

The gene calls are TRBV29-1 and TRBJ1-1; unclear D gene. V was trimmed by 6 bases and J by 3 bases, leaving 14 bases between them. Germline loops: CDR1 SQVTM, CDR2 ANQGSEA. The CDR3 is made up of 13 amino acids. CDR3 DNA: TGCAGCGTATACCTCCAGGAGGACACTGAAGCTTTCTTT. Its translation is CSVYLQEDTEAFF.

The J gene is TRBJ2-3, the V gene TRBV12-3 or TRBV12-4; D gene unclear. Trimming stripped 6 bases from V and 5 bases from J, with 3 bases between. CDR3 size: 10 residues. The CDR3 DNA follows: TGTGCCAGCAGCGGAGATACGCAGTATTTT. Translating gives CASSGDTQYF.

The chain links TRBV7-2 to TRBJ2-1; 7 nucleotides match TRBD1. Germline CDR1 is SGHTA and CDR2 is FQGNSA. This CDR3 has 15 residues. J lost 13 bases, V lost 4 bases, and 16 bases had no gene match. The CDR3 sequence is CASSSQQGWSGAQFF. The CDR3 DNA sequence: TGTGCCAGCAGCTCACAACAGGGGTGGAGCGGAGCACAGTTCTTC. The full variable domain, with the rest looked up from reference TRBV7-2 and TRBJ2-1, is GAGVSQSPSNKVTEKGKDVELRCDPISGHTALYWYRQSLGQGLEFLIYFQGNSAPDKSGLPSDRFSAERTGGSVSTLTIQRTQQEDSAVYLCASSSQQGWSGAQFFGPGTRLTVL.

CDR3 region: CASSDLIQGNYGYTF. CDR3 sequence (DNA): TGTGCCAGCAGCGATCTAATACAGGGTAACTATGGCTACACCTTC. The chain couples TRBV9 to TRBJ1-2; D perhaps matches TRBD1 (6 bases). CDR1 is SGDLS and CDR2 is YYNGEE in the germline V gene. V gave up 3 bases and J gave up 1 base, with 13 bases separating them. CDR3 length equals 15 residues.

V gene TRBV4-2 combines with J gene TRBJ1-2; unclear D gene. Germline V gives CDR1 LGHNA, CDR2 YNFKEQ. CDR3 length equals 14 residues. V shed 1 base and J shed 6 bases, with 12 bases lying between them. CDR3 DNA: TGTGCCAGCAGCCAAGTGGAGAGACTCGATGGCTACACCTTC. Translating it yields CASSQVERLDGYTF.

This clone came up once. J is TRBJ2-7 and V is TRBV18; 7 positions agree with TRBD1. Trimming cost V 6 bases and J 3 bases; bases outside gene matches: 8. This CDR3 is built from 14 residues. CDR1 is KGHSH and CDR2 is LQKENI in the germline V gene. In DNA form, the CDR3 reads TGTGCCAGCTCTCACGGACAGGTAAACTACGAGCAGTACTTC. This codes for CASSHGQVNYEQYF.

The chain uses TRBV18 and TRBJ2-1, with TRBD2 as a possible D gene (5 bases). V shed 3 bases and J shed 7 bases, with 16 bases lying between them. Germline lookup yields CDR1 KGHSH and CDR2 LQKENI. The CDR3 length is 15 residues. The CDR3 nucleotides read TGTGCCAGCTCACCCCCTCCCTCGGGGTTGAATGAGCAGTTCTTC. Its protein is CASSPPPSGLNEQFF.

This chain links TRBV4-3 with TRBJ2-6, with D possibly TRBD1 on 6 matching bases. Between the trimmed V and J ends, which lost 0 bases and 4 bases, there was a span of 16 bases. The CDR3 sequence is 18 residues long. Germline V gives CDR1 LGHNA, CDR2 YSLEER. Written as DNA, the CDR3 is TGCGCCAGCAGCCAAGATGTGATCAGGGGAACCGGGGCCAACGTCCTGACTTTC. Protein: CASSQDVIRGTGANVLTF.

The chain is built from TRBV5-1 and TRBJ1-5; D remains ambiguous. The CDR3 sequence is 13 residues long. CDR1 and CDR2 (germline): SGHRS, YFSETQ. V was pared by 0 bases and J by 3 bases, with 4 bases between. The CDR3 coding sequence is TGCGCCAGCAGCTTGGACTTCAATCAGCCCCAGCATTTT. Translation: CASSLDFNQPQHF.